These 13 T cell receptor beta chains were all obtained from the same sample, sequenced in a study of shared clonotypes between healthy human individuals (dated by TCRdb to about 2020). Library creation used the immunoSEQ multiplex PCR assay. Held by TCRdb, this immuneACCESS table contains in-frame sequences only and omits some clones. Under half of the omission traces to an unresolved V gene where checked; the cause of the rest is unknown. For this sample there are some 660,000 clones; less than 80% appear just once. Of the sample, around 2% is held by the ten largest clones. Sequencing used memory CD4+ T cells sorted from blood. The cell subset or site tag for this specimen amounts to: CD45RA-negative fraction. Receptors originate from a woman under 40 in good health.

The sample holds a few counts of this clone. The identical CDR3 is also encoded by other nucleotide sequences in the sample. The chain recombines TRBV19 with TRBJ2-5; 7 bases map to TRBD1. The CDR3 is made up of 13 amino acids. V shed 6 bases and J 5 bases; nucleotides not matched to a gene: 6. Germline values: CDR1 LNHDA, CDR2 SQIVND (reference sequence). The CDR3 region has the DNA TGTGCCAGTAGCCTCCCCAGGGGGGAGACCCAGTACTTC. It encodes CASSLPRGETQYF.

The genes are TRBV18 and TRBJ1-2, with D possibly matching TRBD1 (6 bases). CDR3 length: 17 amino acids. CDR1 and CDR2 from the germline V gene are KGHSH and LQKENI. V was clipped by 3 bases and J by 2 bases, with 19 bases between them. The CDR3 spells CASSPTPRTDSNYGYTF. CDR3 DNA sequence: TGTGCCAGCTCACCCACGCCAAGGACAGATAGCAACTATGGCTACACCTTC.

This chain links TRBV2 with TRBJ2-2; perhaps TRBD2 as D (5 bases). The CDR3 loop spans 12 amino acids. Deletions cut 8 bases from V and 5 bases from J, with 9 bases between. Germline loops: CDR1 SNHLY, CDR2 FYNNEI. The CDR3 region is CASWRGTGELFF. CDR3 DNA sequence: TGTGCCAGCTGGAGAGGGACCGGGGAGCTGTTTTTT.

In its sample, this clone was seen a few times. Additional DNA sequences in this sample encode the identical CDR3. The chain links TRBV5-1 to TRBJ1-3; D may be TRBD1 (5 bases). V shed 4 bases and J shed 4 bases, with 12 bases lying between them. CDR3 size: 14 residues. CDR1 SGHRS and CDR2 YFSETQ come from the germline V gene. The CDR3 bases are TGCGCCAGCAGCCCGGGGACGGAAGGAAACACCATATATTTT. Protein sequence: CASSPGTEGNTIYF.

The chain combines TRBV14 with TRBJ1-1, with no clear D. The V gene lost 5 bases and the J gene lost 1 base, with 17 bases spanning the gap. Germline V gene data show CDR1 as SGHDN and CDR2 as FVKESK. This CDR3 spans 16 amino acids. The CDR3 DNA follows: TGTGCCAGCAGCTCCCTTCGGGGTTCGGGGAACACTGAAGCTTTCTTT. Translation gives CASSSLRGSGNTEAFF.

For this clone: Given a much more abundant clone one base away, this may be a read error. Additional DNA sequences in this sample encode the identical CDR3. The chain employs TRBV2 and TRBJ1-5, with D tentatively TRBD1 (5 bases). The CDR3 length is 12 residues. The germline V gene has CDR1 SNHLY and CDR2 FYNNEI. The ends were cut back, 4 bases at V and 4 bases at J, with 5 bases in the middle. The CDR3 reads CASSGGNQPQHF. In DNA, the CDR3 is TGTGCCAGCAGTGGGGGGAATCAGCCCCAGCATTTT. The complete variable domain, with remaining parts taken from reference TRBV2 and TRBJ1-5, reads EPEVTQTPSHQVTQMGQEVILRCVPISNHLYFYWYRQILGQKVEFLVSFYNNEISEKSEIFDDQFSVERPDGSNFTLKIRSTKLEDSAMYFCASSGGNQPQHFGDGTRLSIL.

The chain is built from TRBV27 and TRBJ2-7, with 8 bases aligning to TRBD1. V gave up 4 bases and J gave up 0 bases; unmatched junction bases: 8. The germline V gene has CDR1 MNHEY and CDR2 SMNVEV (reference sequence). The CDR3 has 16 residues. The CDR3 loop is CASSWQGQAFSYEQYF. The CDR3 DNA reads TGTGCCAGCAGTTGGCAGGGACAGGCATTCTCCTACGAGCAGTACTTC.

V and J are TRBV18 and TRBJ1-2; perhaps TRBD1 as D (6 bases). The CDR3 runs to 13 residues. CDR1 and CDR2 from the germline V gene are KGHSH and LQKENI. The V and J ends lost 4 bases and 1 base respectively, with 7 bases between them. The CDR3 DNA reads TGTGCCAGCTCACTGGACAGTAACTATGGCTACACCTTC. Its protein is CASSLDSNYGYTF.

The chain uses TRBV19 and TRBJ2-7; 7 positions match TRBD2. Germline CDR1 LNHDA, CDR2 SQIVND (reference sequence). With 8 bases clipped from V and 0 bases from J, the junction kept 7 bases outside the gene matches. The CDR3 is made up of 14 amino acids. The CDR3 here is CASASTSISYEQYF. The CDR3 DNA sequence: TGTGCCAGTGCCTCGACTAGCATCTCCTACGAGCAGTACTTC.

This chain uses TRBV14 with TRBJ2-7, with D unclear. Trimming left V 1 base short and J 3 bases short, with 10 bases between. CDR3 length: 14 amino acids. Germline loops: CDR1 SGHDN, CDR2 FVKESK. The CDR3 here is CASSQAETIYEQYF. The DNA for the CDR3 is TGTGCCAGCAGCCAAGCGGAGACAATCTACGAGCAGTACTTC.

The V call is TRBV28, the J call TRBJ1-1, with TRBD1 as a possible D gene (6 bases). The ends were cut back, 6 bases at V and 8 bases at J, with 13 bases in the middle. The CDR3 is 12 amino acids. The germline CDR1 and CDR2 sequences are MDHEN and SYDVKM. CDR3 region: CASSSTGREAFF. As DNA, the CDR3 is TGTGCCAGCAGCTCAACAGGGAGGGAAGCTTTCTTT.

The DNA of the CDR3 is TGTGCCAGCAGCTTACTGGGAACAGATACGCAGTATTTT. It is translated as CASSLLGTDTQYF. The V gene is TRBV7-3, the J gene TRBJ2-3; D gene unclear. Trimming removed 2 bases from V and 3 bases from J, with 6 bases in between. CDR3 length: 13 residues. The germline V gene has CDR1 SGHTA and CDR2 FQGTGA. Drawing the rest from reference TRBV7-3 and TRBJ2-3, the complete variable domain is GAGVSQTPSNKVTEKGKYVELRCDPISGHTALYWYRQSLGQGPEFLIYFQGTGAADDSGLPNDRFFAVRPEGSVSTLKIQRTERGDSAVYLCASSLLGTDTQYFGPGTRLTVL.

This clone is a singleton in its sample. The chain employs TRBV28 and TRBJ2-3, with 7 bases identical to TRBD2. The germline CDR1 and CDR2 sequences are MDHEN and SYDVKM. Trimming removed 6 bases from V and 6 bases from J; junction bases left unmatched: 9. The CDR3 is made up of 14 amino acids. CDR3 sequence: CASREGSGWDTQYF. The CDR3 DNA sequence: TGTGCCAGCAGGGAGGGTAGCGGGTGGGATACGCAGTATTTT.